The present T cell receptor beta chain was sequenced within a study of T-cell memory formation after mild COVID-19. General study results and limits: Clones shrinking between day 15 and 85 showed a balanced CD4/CD8 split, and those that grew later tilted toward CD4+. Pre-infection memory held some responding clones, suggesting pre-existing cross-reactive T cells responded. A second wave of clones peaked on day 37, and their SARS-CoV-2 specificity went unconfirmed.

This clonotype was detected a few times. What it binds is not known. The CDR3 sequence is 12 residues long. Germline V lookup: CDR1 SEHNR, CDR2 FQNEAQ (reference sequence). V was trimmed by 5 bases and J by 8 bases, leaving 10 bases between them. TCRdb fed the 5' RACE reads into MiXCR, producing one record per CDR3 protein. The sample has about 350,000 distinct CDR3 sequences, approximately 14% seen once. The V call is TRBV7-9, the J call TRBJ2-1; a weak D match, TRBD2 (6 bases). The receptor was derived from a man younger than 35 who had mild COVID-19 (a few samples of this study predate the infection). Cell type and time point are not known. Sequencing was performed on PBMCs or a T cell subset sorted from them (not recorded which). CDR3 in amino acids: CASSKPSDEQFF. Written as DNA, the CDR3 is TGTGCCAGCAGCAAACCTAGCGATGAGCAGTTCTTC.